The T cell receptor (beta chain) described here comes from a study of immune evolution from preneoplasia to lung adenocarcinoma. For the study at large: HLA loss of heterozygosity: 6% to 7.5% AIS, about 14% MIA, about 32% ADC, none AAH. Study-wide points: KRAS-mutant nodules had the highest T cell clonality. Top clone share appeared to fall from AAH through AIS, MIA, adenocarcinoma.

Concerning this clone: The target antigen is unknown.

Libraries were prepared by immunoSEQ multiplex PCR; TCRdb keeps only in-frame clonotypes and omits some of them. The sample lists some 9,000 clones; around 80% were seen once. Sequencing was performed on FFPE minimally invasive lung adenocarcinoma tissue. This sequence was found in a donor at least 70 years old with lung adenocarcinoma.

CDR3 region: CASSRNRGVSTDTQYF. The CDR3 nucleotides are TGTGCCAGCAGCCGAAATCGGGGGGTGAGCACAGATACGCAGTATTTT. The V and J genes are TRBV7-9 and TRBJ2-3; 7 bases are a match to TRBD2. The length of the CDR3 is 16 residues. V shed 5 bases, J shed 0 bases, and the junction held 8 bases outside the gene matches. The germline V gene has CDR1 SEHNR and CDR2 FQNEAQ (reference sequence).